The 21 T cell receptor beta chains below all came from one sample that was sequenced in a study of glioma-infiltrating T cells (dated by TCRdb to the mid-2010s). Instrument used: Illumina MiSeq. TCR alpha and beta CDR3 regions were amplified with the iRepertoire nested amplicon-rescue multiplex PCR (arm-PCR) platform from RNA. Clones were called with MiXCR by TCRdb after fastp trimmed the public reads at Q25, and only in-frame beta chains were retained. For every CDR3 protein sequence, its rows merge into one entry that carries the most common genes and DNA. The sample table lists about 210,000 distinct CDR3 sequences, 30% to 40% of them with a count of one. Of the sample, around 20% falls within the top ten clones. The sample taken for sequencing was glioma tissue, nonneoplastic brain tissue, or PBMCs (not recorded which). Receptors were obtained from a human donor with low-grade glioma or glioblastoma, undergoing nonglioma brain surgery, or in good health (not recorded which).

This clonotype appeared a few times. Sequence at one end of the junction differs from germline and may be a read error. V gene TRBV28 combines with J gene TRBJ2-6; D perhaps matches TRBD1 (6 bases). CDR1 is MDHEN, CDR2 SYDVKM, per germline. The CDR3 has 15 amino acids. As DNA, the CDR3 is TGTGCCAGCACAGGGGCTAACTCTGGGGCCAACGTCCTGGCTTTC. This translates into CASTGANSGANVLAF.

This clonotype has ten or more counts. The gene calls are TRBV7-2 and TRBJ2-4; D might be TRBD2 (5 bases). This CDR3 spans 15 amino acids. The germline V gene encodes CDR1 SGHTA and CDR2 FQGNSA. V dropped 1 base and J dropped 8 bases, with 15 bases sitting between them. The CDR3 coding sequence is TGTGCCAGCAGCTTAGTTCGGGTAGAGAGGGACATTCAGTACTTC. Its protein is CASSLVRVERDIQYF. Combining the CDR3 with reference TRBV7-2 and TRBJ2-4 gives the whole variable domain GAGVSQSPSNKVTEKGKDVELRCDPISGHTALYWYRQSLGQGLEFLIYFQGNSAPDKSGLPSDRFSAERTGGSVSTLTIQRTQQEDSAVYLCASSLVRVERDIQYFGAGTRLSVL.

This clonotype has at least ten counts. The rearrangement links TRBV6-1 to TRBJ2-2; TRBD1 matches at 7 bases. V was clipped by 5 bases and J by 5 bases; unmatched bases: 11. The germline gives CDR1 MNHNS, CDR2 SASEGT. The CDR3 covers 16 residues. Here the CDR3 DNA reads TGTGCCAGCAGTCCTTTAGACAGGGCTAAGACCGGGGAGCTGTTTTTT. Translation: CASSPLDRAKTGELFF.

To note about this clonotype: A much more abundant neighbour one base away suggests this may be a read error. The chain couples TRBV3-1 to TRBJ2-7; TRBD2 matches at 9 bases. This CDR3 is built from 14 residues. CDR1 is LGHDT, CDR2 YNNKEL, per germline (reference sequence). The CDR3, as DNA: TGCGCCAGCAGCCGGACTAGCGTCTACTACGAGCAGTACTTC. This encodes CASSRTSVYYEQYF.

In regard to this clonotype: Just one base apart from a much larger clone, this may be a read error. The CDR3 loop reads CASSPEVVLKLQPQHF. The CDR3 DNA reads as TGTGCCAGCTCACCAGAAGTGGTTTTAAAGTTGCAGCCCCAGCATTTT. V and J are TRBV18 and TRBJ1-5; no firm D call. The V and J ends lost 2 bases and 7 bases respectively, with 18 bases between them. CDR1 and CDR2 from the germline V gene are KGHSH and LQKENI. The CDR3 consists of 16 residues.

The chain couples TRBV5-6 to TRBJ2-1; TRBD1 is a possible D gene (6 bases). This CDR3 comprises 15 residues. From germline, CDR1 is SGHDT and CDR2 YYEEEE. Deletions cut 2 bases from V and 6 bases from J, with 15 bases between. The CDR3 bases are TGTGCCAGCAGCTTCGATCAGGGGTTAAGCAATGAGCAGTTCTTC. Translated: CASSFDQGLSNEQFF.

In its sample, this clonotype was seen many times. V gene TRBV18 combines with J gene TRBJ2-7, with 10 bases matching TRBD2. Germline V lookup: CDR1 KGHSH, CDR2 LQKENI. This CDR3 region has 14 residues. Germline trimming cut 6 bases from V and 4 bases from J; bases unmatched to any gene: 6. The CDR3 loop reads CASSPLAGAYEQYF. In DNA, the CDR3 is TGTGCCAGCTCTCCGCTAGCGGGAGCGTACGAGCAGTACTTC.

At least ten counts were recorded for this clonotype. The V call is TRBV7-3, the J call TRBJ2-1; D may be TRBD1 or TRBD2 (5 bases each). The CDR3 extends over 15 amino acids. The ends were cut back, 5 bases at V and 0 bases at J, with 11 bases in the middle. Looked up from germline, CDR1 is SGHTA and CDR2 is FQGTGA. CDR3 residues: CASSPTGLSYNEQFF. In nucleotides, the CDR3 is TGTGCCAGCAGCCCAACAGGACTCTCCTACAATGAGCAGTTCTTC.

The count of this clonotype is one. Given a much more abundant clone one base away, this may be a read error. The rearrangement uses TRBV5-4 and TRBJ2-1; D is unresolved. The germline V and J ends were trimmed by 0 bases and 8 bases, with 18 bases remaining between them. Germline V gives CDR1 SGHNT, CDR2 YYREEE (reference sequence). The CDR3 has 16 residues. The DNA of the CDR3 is TGTGCCAGCAGCTTGGTAGGGATAGGGATGTTCGATGAGCAGTTCTTC. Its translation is CASSLVGIGMFDEQFF.

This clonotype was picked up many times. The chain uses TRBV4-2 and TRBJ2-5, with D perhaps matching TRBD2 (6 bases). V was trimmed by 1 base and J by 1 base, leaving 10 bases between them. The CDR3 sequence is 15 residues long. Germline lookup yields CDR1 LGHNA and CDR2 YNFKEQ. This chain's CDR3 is CASSQVSGVQETQYF. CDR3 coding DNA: TGTGCCAGCAGCCAAGTTTCGGGAGTCCAAGAGACCCAGTACTTC.

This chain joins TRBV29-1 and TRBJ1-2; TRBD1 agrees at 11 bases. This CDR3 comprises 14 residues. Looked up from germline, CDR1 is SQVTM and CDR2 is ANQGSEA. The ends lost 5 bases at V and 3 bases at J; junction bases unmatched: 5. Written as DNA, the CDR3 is TGCAGCGTTCTCCCGGGACAGGGGGACTATGGCTACACCTTC. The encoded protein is CSVLPGQGDYGYTF.

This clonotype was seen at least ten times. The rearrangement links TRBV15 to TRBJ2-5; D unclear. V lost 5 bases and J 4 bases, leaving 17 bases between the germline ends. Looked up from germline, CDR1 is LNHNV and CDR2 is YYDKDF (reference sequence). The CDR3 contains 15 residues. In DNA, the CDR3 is TGTGCCACCAGCCTAGATTTTTCGGGTTTAGAGACCCAGTACTTC. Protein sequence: CATSLDFSGLETQYF.

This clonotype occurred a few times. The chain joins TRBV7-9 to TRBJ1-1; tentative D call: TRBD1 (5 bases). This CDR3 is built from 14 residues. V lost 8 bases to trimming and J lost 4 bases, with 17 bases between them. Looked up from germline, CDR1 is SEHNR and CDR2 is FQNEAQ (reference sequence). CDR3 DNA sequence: TGTGCCAGCGTCTCGGGGGGGGACGGCACTGAAGCTTTCTTT. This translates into CASVSGGDGTEAFF.

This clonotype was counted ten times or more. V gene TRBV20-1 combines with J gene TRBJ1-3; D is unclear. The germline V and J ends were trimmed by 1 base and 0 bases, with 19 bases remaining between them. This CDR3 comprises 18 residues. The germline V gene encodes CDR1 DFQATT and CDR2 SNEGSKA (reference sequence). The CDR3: CSARALIVGLSSGNTIYF. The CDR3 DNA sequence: TGCAGTGCTAGAGCCCTCATAGTCGGGCTAAGCTCTGGAAACACCATATATTTT.

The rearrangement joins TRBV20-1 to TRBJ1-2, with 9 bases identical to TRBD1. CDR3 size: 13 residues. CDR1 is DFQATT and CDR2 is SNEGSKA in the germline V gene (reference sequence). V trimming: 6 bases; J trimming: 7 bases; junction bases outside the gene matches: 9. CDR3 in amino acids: CSAWDRAASGYTF. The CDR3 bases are TGCAGTGCATGGGACAGGGCGGCGTCTGGCTACACCTTC.

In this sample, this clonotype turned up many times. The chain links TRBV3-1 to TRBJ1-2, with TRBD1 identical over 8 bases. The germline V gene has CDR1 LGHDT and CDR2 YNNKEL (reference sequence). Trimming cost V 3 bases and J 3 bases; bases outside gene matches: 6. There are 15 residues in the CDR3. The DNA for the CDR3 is TGTGCCAGCAGCCATTTTTTACAGGGGGACTATGGCTACACCTTC. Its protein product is CASSHFLQGDYGYTF. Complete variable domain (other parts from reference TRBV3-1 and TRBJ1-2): DTAVSQTPKYLVTQMGNDKSIKCEQNLGHDTMYWYKQDSKKFLKIMFSYNNKELIINETVPNRFSPKSPDKAHLNLHINSLELGDSAVYFCASSHFLQGDYGYTFGSGTRLTVV.

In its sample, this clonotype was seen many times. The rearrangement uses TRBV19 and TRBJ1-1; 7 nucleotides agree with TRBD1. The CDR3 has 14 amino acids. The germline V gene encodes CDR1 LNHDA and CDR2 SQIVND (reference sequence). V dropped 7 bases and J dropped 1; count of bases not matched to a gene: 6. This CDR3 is CASTPGQRNTEAFF. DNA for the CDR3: TGTGCCAGTACCCCGGGACAGAGGAACACTGAAGCTTTCTTT.

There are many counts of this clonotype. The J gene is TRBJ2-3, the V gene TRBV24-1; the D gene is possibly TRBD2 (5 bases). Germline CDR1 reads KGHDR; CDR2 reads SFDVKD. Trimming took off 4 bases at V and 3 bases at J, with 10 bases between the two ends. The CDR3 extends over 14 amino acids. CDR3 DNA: TGTGCCACCAGTGACCCCCGAGGGACAGATACGCAGTATTTT. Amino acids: CATSDPRGTDTQYF.

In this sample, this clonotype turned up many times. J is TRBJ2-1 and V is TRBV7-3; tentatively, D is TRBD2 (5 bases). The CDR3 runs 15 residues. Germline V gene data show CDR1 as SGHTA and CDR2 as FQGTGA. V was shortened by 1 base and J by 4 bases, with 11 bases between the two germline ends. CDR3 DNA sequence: TGTGCCAGCAGCTTAAGTAGCGCTTATTACAATGAGCAGTTCTTC. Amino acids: CASSLSSAYYNEQFF.

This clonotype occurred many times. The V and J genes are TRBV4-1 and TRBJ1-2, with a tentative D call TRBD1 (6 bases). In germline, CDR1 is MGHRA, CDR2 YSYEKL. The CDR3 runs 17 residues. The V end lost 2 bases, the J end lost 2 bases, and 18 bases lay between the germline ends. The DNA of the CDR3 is TGCGCCAGCAGCCAACCGACCAGGGGCATCGTGAACTATGGCTACACCTTC. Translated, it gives CASSQPTRGIVNYGYTF.

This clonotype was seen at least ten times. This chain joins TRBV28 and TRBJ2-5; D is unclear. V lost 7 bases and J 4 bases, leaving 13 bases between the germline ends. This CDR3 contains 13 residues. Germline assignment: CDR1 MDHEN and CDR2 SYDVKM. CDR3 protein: CASIPETGETQYF. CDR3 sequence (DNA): TGTGCCAGCATTCCCGAGACCGGAGAGACCCAGTACTTC. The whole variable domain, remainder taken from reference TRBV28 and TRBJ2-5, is DVKVTQSSRYLVKRTGEKVFLECVQDMDHENMFWYRQDPGLGLRLIYFSYDVKMKEKGDIPEGYSVSREKKERFSLILESASTNQTSMYLCASIPETGETQYFGPGTRLLVL.